Listed below are T cell receptor beta chains from one sample, sequenced in a study of tumor and adjacent non-tumor tissue in lung cancer. TCRdb reanalysed the multiplex PCR reads using MiXCR and keeps one entry per CDR3 protein. This sample yields some 80,000 distinct CDR3 sequences, of which 76% are seen a single time; 20% to 25% belongs to the top ten. The sequenced material came from distant non-tumor lung tissue. All receptors come from a woman aged 50 to 60 with non-small cell lung cancer. CDR3s include the opening cysteine and the closing phenylalanine or tryptophan. The D gene is left open where the match is weak. The size field is filled for only some rows; it gives once, few, many or a size class.

v_call	cdr3_length	j_call	clone_size	d_call	cdr3_nt	cdr3_aa
TRBV6-1	15	TRBJ2-5	many	-	TGTGCCAGCAGTGAAGCGAAGGGACGGCAAGAGACCCAGTACTTC	CASSEAKGRQETQYF
TRBV4-1	13	TRBJ1-2	many	-	TGCGCCAGCAGCCAGGCAAGGGACCGTGGCTACACCTTC	CASSQARDRGYTF
TRBV5-4	14	TRBJ2-5	-	-	TGTGCCAACAGCCCTGTCTGGGGAGAGGAGACCCAGTACTTC	CANSPVWGEETQYF
TRBV12-3/TRBV12-4	14	TRBJ2-1	-	-	TGTGCCAGCAATCCGGGAGTAGAGAGCAATAAGCAGTTCTTC	CASNPGVESNKQFF
TRBV28	11	TRBJ2-7	-	-	TGTGCCAGCAGCTTGTGGCACGAGCAGTACTTC	CASSLWHEQYF
TRBV11-2	15	TRBJ1-1	many	-	TGTGCCAGCAGCTTCGGACAGTCCATGAACACTGAAGCTTTCTTT	CASSFGQSMNTEAFF
TRBV20-1	19	TRBJ2-3	-	-	TGCAGTACTGAAGCTGTGGGACAGCGGACTAGAGGGACTGCAGATACGCAGTATTTT	CSTEAVGQRTRGTADTQYF
TRBV7-9	14	TRBJ2-2	-	-	TGTGCCAACAGCAAGATTCCGAACACCGGGGAGCTGTTTTTT	CANSKIPNTGELFF
TRBV6-1	20	TRBJ2-4	many	-	TGTGCCAGCAGTCAATTATGGACCATAGCCGGAGGTATAGCCAAAAACATTCAGTACTTC	CASSQLWTIAGGIAKNIQYF
TRBV11-2	13	TRBJ2-7	once	-	TGTGCCATCAGTTTGGAAACAGGAGCCGAGCAGTATTTC	CAISLETGAEQYF
TRBV12-3/TRBV12-4	14	TRBJ1-3	-	-	TGTGCCAGCGGTACTACAGTATTCGGAAACACCATATATTTT	CASGTTVFGNTIYF
TRBV2	18	TRBJ1-6	few	TRBD1	TGTGCCAGCAGTGAAGAAGTATTACTCGGGACAGGGGGTTCACCCCTCCACTTT	CASSEEVLLGTGGSPLHF
TRBV6-1	14	TRBJ1-2	-	-	TGTGCCAGCAAAAGGGGGGATAGGGACTATGGCTACACCTTC	CASKRGDRDYGYTF
TRBV29-1	13	TRBJ2-1	-	-	TGCAGCACTCGCTTTAATCCCTTCGATGAACAGTTATTC	CSTRFNPFDEQLF
TRBV30	14	TRBJ1-5	many	-	TGTGCCTGGAGTGGGACCGAGGGCAATCAGCCCCAGCATTTT	CAWSGTEGNQPQHF
TRBV12-3/TRBV12-4	13	TRBJ2-7	-	-	TGTGCCAGCAGTTTTGAGGGGCCCGACGAGCATTACTTC	CASSFEGPDEHYF
TRBV6-1	13	TRBJ1-2	-	-	TGTGCCAGCCGCGATGTCAGCGGTTATGGCTACACCTTC	CASRDVSGYGYTF
TRBV6-1	16	TRBJ1-5	-	TRBD1	TGTGCCAGCAACCCCCTACTGACAGGGAACAATCAGCCCCAGCATTTT	CASNPLLTGNNQPQHF
TRBV29-1	17	TRBJ2-1	-	-	TGCAGCGTTGAAGGGGGATATAGGGTGGTGTCCTACACTGAGCAGTTCTTC	CSVEGGYRVVSYTEQFF
TRBV24-1	13	TRBJ1-1	once	-	TGTGCCACCAGTGATAAGGTGAACACTGAAGCATTCTTT	CATSDKVNTEAFF
TRBV4-1	17	TRBJ2-1	-	TRBD2	TGCGCCAGCAGCCAACATAGCGGGATTGGCACTTACAATGAGCAGTTCTTC	CASSQHSGIGTYNEQFF
TRBV4-2	15	TRBJ2-7	-	TRBD2	TGTGCCAGCAGCCAGGACGATTGGCTAGCGGGCCGCCAGTACTTC	CASSQDDWLAGRQYF
TRBV24-1	15	TRBJ2-1	-	-	TGTGCCACCGGCGACCATAGTTTGGGGGTCAATGAGCAGTTCTTC	CATGDHSLGVNEQFF
TRBV6-6	14	TRBJ1-2	once	-	TGTGCCAGCAGTGCAGAGAGGGCGCGCTATGGCTACACCTTC	CASSAERARYGYTF
TRBV12-3/TRBV12-4	16	TRBJ2-7	-	-	TGTGCCAGAAGTTTAGTGTTAGGAAACCCAAGCTACGAGCAGTACTTC	CARSLVLGNPSYEQYF
TRBV6-5	13	TRBJ1-2	-	-	TGTGCCAACAGGGCCGGGACAACCTATGGGTACACCTTC	CANRAGTTYGYTF
TRBV6-5	15	TRBJ1-2	-	TRBD1	TGTGCCAGCAGAAGGGATATCGAGACAGGGAACTGCTACACCTTC	CASRRDIETGNCYTF
TRBV11-2	13	TRBJ1-6	many	-	TGTGCCAGCAGCTTAGAGGCGCATTCACCCCTCCACTTT	CASSLEAHSPLHF
TRBV11-2	14	TRBJ1-2	-	-	TGTGCGAGGAGCTCACCTGTGAGACTCTATGGCTACACCTTC	CARSSPVRLYGYTF
TRBV7-9	13	TRBJ1-1	-	-	TGTGCCAGCAGCTTAGGCGCGGATGGTGGAGCTTTCTTT	CASSLGADGGAFF
TRBV20-1	18	TRBJ2-7	many	TRBD2	TGCAGTGCCACGCCGGGGGGACTAGCGGGAGGAGTGGCCAACGAGCAGTACTTC	CSATPGGLAGGVANEQYF
TRBV29-1	12	TRBJ2-1	medium-sized	-	TGCAGCGTTGTACTAATAGAGGGTGAGCAGTTCTTC	CSVVLIEGEQFF
TRBV29-1	13	TRBJ2-7	-	TRBD2	TGCGGCGTCAACGGTCTAGCGGGAGACGAGCACTACTTC	CGVNGLAGDEHYF
TRBV21-1	16	TRBJ2-7	-	-	TGTGCCAGCAGCGGAAGAAGGACTAGCTGTTACTACGAGCAGTACTTC	CASSGRRTSCYYEQYF
TRBV6-2/TRBV6-3	15	TRBJ2-2	-	TRBD1	TGTGCCAGCAGTCGACAGGGAACTGTCACCGGGAAGCTGTTTTTT	CASSRQGTVTGKLFF
TRBV10-3	14	TRBJ2-3	many	-	TGTGCCAGTATGGACAGCGGTAGCACAGATACGCAGTATTTT	CASMDSGSTDTQYF
TRBV21-1	10	TRBJ1-1	-	-	TGTGCCAGCATTGACACTGGAGCTTCCTTT	CASIDTGASF
TRBV29-1	12	TRBJ1-2	-	-	TGCAGCGTATCATGCCCTATCGGTGGCTACACCTTC	CSVSCPIGGYTF
TRBV6-5	14	TRBJ2-7	-	-	TGTGCCAGCATCCATATTGGGCGGTCCTATGAGCAGTACTTC	CASIHIGRSYEQYF
TRBV29-1	15	TRBJ2-1	-	-	TGCAGCGATGAACTGTCCGGGAGCTACTACAAAGAGCAGTTCTTC	CSDELSGSYYKEQFF
TRBV12-3/TRBV12-4	16	TRBJ2-2	few	TRBD1	TGTGCCAGCAGTTTAGGGACGGGGACAAACACAGGGGGGCTGTTTTTT	CASSLGTGTNTGGLFF
TRBV28	15	TRBJ2-7	once	-	TGTGCCAGTAGTACTCCGGGACGGGGGGCCCACGAGGAGTACTTC	CASSTPGRGAHEEYF
TRBV6-5	11	TRBJ2-7	many	-	TGTGCCAGCAGTTACATGTCCGAGCAGTACTTC	CASSYMSEQYF
TRBV6-6	16	TRBJ1-2	-	TRBD1	TGTGCCAGCAGTTACACGCGTCCGACAGGGGGCTATGGCTACACGTTC	CASSYTRPTGGYGYTF
TRBV5-1	15	TRBJ2-1	many	TRBD2	TGCGCCAGCAAGAGGACTAGCGGTACCCACAATGAGCAGTTCTTC	CASKRTSGTHNEQFF
TRBV11-2	19	TRBJ2-1	-	TRBD2	TGTACCAGCAGCCTAAGTAGCGGGGGGTCTGGGCGCGGTCACAATGAGCAGTTCTTC	CTSSLSSGGSGRGHNEQFF
TRBV6-6	15	TRBJ1-6	many	-	TGTGCCAGCACCATCTCCGGGTCCCTTTATTCACCCCTCCACTTT	CASTISGSLYSPLHF
TRBV5-1	14	TRBJ2-2	many	TRBD1	TGCGCCAGCAGCTGGACAGGGTACACCGGGGAGCTGTTTTTT	CASSWTGYTGELFF
TRBV24-1	18	TRBJ2-3	few	TRBD2	TGTGCCACCATTATAGCGGGAGGGAACTGGCCTAGCACAGATACGCAGTATTTT	CATIIAGGNWPSTDTQYF
TRBV11-1	16	TRBJ2-7	once	TRBD2	TGTGCCAGCAACTATTCCATGGGGCAGCGGGAGGCCGAGCAGTACTTC	CASNYSMGQREAEQYF
TRBV6-2/TRBV6-3	15	TRBJ1-2	-	-	TGTGCCAGAAGTTACAAAGGGAAGCGTGATAACGGATACACCTTC	CARSYKGKRDNGYTF
TRBV28	20	TRBJ1-4	-	-	TGTGCCAGCAGTTCGAGTTATGGCAGGGCTTGGGACTCAATTAATGAAAAACTGTTTTTT	CASSSSYGRAWDSINEKLFF
TRBV11-1	16	TRBJ2-3	once	TRBD2	TGTGCAAGCAACTCTGGACTAGTGGGGCGCACAGATACGCAGTATTTT	CASNSGLVGRTDTQYF
TRBV30	15	TRBJ1-2	many	-	TGTGCCTGGAGTGTTGGAGGGACGGTCAACTATGGCTACACCTTC	CAWSVGGTVNYGYTF